What follows is one TCR beta chain and its context. The PCR contained 60 Vbeta and 13 Jbeta primers. Only in-frame clones appear in the TCRdb table, and some are missing; sequencing was by immunoSEQ multiplex PCR. The data contain about 35,000 clones, less than 85% of them seen just once; the ten biggest clones take up 5.5% to 7%. The data are from a study of cytomegalovirus exposure and HLA in healthy donors. This CDR3 comprises 12 residues. V was trimmed by 1 base and J by 5 bases, leaving 5 bases between them. CDR1 is GTSNPN, CDR2 SVGIG, per germline (reference sequence). The rearrangement joins TRBV30 to TRBJ1-4, with D hard to call. Sequencing used PBMCs. The receptor comes from a male donor in good health and CMV-seronegative. CDR3 sequence: CAWSAQNEKLFF. For the CDR3, the DNA is TGTGCCTGGAGTGCACAAAATGAAAAACTGTTTTTT.